This TCR beta chain was retrieved from a study of cytomegalovirus exposure and HLA in healthy donors. There are 17 residues in the CDR3. Trimming stripped 7 bases from V and 4 bases from J, with 25 bases between. Germline CDR1 reads MNHEY; CDR2 reads SMNVEV (reference sequence). The PCR used 60 Vbeta and 13 Jbeta primers. The data were produced by immunoSEQ multiplex PCR, yet TCRdb's version contains in-frame clones alone and is incomplete. The top ten clones hold around 1.2% of a sample with around 120,000 clones, roughly 84% of them seen once. Material for sequencing was PBMCs. The sequence was collected from a girl aged 2-15 years in good health and CMV-seronegative. The rearrangement uses TRBV27 and TRBJ1-2; D is perhaps TRBD1 (5 bases). This CDR3 is CASTPGPHKIFGYGYTF. The CDR3 DNA reads as TGTGCCAGCACCCCAGGGCCGCACAAGATCTTCGGCTATGGCTACACCTTC.